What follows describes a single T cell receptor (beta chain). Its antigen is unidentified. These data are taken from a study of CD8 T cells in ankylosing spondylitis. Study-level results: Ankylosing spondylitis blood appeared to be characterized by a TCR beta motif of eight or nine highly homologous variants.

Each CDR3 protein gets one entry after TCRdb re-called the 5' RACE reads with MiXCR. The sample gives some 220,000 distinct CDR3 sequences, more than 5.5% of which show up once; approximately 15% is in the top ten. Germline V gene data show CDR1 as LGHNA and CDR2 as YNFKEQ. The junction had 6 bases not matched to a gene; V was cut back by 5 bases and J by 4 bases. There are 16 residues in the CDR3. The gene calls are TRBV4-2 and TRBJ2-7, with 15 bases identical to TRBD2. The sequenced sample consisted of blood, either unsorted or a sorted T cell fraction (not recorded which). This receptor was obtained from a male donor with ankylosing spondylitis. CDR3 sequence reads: CASSSWTSGGAYEQYF. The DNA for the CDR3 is TGTGCCAGCAGCTCCTGGACTAGCGGGGGGGCGTACGAGCAGTACTTC.